The 3 T cell receptor beta chains reported below all come from one sample, sequenced in a study of T cell responses to AZD1222 COVID-19 vaccine. Repertoires were generated with immunoSEQ multiplex PCR, while TCRdb's copy carries only in-frame clones and drops some. The data contain about 140,000 clones, 91% of them seen just once; the ten biggest clones take up around 6.9%. Sample: peripheral blood, taken 28 days after the second dose of the MenACWY control vaccine. These receptors came from an adult who received the MenACWY meningococcal vaccine as a control.

The chain links TRBV28 to TRBJ2-5; possible D gene TRBD2, 6 bases. Germline CDR1 reads MDHEN; CDR2 reads SYDVKM. Deletions cut 4 bases from V and 5 bases from J, with 14 bases between. This CDR3 contains 14 residues. For the CDR3, the DNA is TGTGCCAGCAGTTCAACGGCTGGGGGGGAGACCCAGTACTTC. This codes for CASSSTAGGETQYF.

The chain uses TRBV11-1 and TRBJ1-1; TRBD1 matches 8 bases. The germline gives CDR1 SGHAT, CDR2 FQDESV (reference sequence). CDR3 length equals 14 residues. Unmatched junction bases numbered 7, after V lost 4 bases and J lost 6 bases. The CDR3 loop reads CASSYGQGSSEAFF. The CDR3 bases are TGTGCCAGCAGCTACGGACAGGGATCTTCTGAAGCTTTCTTT.

This rearrangement joins TRBV7-8 to TRBJ2-2; 8 nucleotides match TRBD1. J gave up 0 bases and V 5 bases, and 5 bases lay outside the gene matches. Germline CDR1 and CDR2: SGHVS and FQNEAQ. The CDR3 runs to 16 residues. CDR3 loop: CASSRDRGSNTGELFF. The CDR3 DNA reads TGTGCCAGCAGCCGAGACAGGGGCTCGAACACCGGGGAGCTGTTTTTT.